Following are 17 T cell receptor beta chains from one sample sequenced in a study of T cells in women clearing cervical HPV infection (dated by TCRdb to the late 2010s). Libraries were prepared through the immunoSEQ multiplex PCR assay. Sourced from immuneACCESS, this table was stored by TCRdb with only in-frame sequences that have V and J called. A share of the clones is absent; for the studies checked, an unresolved V gene accounts for under half, and the remainder has no known explanation. This specimen's table enumerates some 40,000 clones. Roughly 1.2% of the sample lies in the top ten. Specimen: blood buffy coat. The origin of the receptors is a woman between 18 and 69 years old with a cervical HPV16 infection that either progressed to CIN3+ or cleared (not recorded which).

Details on this clone: The CDR3 is cut off 3 residues early in the read; its end comes from the germline J gene. The chain recombines TRBV2 with TRBJ2-3; 8 nucleotides line up with TRBD1. The CDR3 runs 13 residues. Unmatched junction bases numbered 0, after V lost 4 bases and J lost 3 bases. The germline V gene has CDR1 SNHLY and CDR2 FYNNEI. Partial CDR3 DNA: TGTGCCAGCAGTGGACAGGGGACAGATACG. This codes for CASSGQGTDT. The CDR3 in its entirety is CASSGQGTDTQYF. Looking up the rest from reference TRBV2 and TRBJ2-3 gives the full variable domain: EPEVTQTPSHQVTQMGQEVILRCVPISNHLYFYWYRQILGQKVEFLVSFYNNEISEKSEIFDDQFSVERPDGSNFTLKIRSTKLEDSAMYFCASSGQGTDTQYFGPGTRLTVL.

In regard to this clone: The CDR3 extends 3 residues past the end of the read, so its final part is completed from the germline J gene. V is TRBV11-3 and J is TRBJ2-5, with TRBD1 matching 8 bases. Trimming took 4 bases from V and 1 from J; bases not matched to a gene: 2. The CDR3 loop spans 14 amino acids. CDR1 and CDR2 from the germline V gene are SGHNT and YENEEA. The CDR3 protein is CASSWGTGQETQYF. Incomplete CDR3 DNA: TGTGCCAGCAGCTGGGGGACAGGCCAAGAGACC.

Comments on this clone: The sequence runs out 3 residues before the end of the CDR3; the remainder is reconstructed from the germline J gene. V and J are TRBV5-5 and TRBJ2-1, with 10 bases fitting TRBD1. V dropped 4 bases and J dropped 5; count of bases not matched to a gene: 6. Germline CDR1 and CDR2: SGHKS and YYEKEE (reference sequence). The CDR3 runs 15 residues. The CDR3 sequence: CASSAGTGAHNEQFF. The part of the CDR3 DNA that was read is TGTGCCAGCAGCGCCGGGACAGGGGCCCACAATGAG. The whole variable domain, filled in from reference TRBV5-5 and TRBJ2-1, reads DAGVTQSPTHLIKTRGQQVTLRCSPISGHKSVSWYQQVLGQGPQFIFQYYEKEERGRGNFPDRFSARQFPNYSSELNVNALLLGDSALYLCASSAGTGAHNEQFFGPGTRLTVL.

A remark on this clone: The sequenced fragment ends 3 residues before the CDR3 boundary, so the rest is inferred from the germline J gene. The V call is TRBV6-2 or TRBV6-3, the J call TRBJ1-1; possibly TRBD1 for D (6 bases). The CDR3 is 14 residues long. V was shortened by 5 bases and J by 3 bases, with 13 bases between the two germline ends. Germline V gives CDR1 MNHEY, CDR2 SVGEGT. The CDR3 loop reads CASSDPQGHTEAFF. The DNA read from the CDR3 is TGTGCCAGCAGTGACCCTCAGGGGCACACTGAA.

To note about this clone: The CDR3 end falls 3 residues outside the read, so it is completed with the germline J gene. The rearrangement links TRBV30 to TRBJ1-6, with D perhaps matching TRBD1 (6 bases). The CDR3 is 13 amino acids. V was pared by 3 bases and J by 5 bases, with 8 bases between. In germline, CDR1 is GTSNPN, CDR2 SVGIG (reference sequence). The covered CDR3 bases are TGTGCCTGGAGAAGGGACAATAATTCACCC. Its protein is CAWRRDNNSP. The whole CDR3 sequence is CAWRRDNNSPLHF.

Comments on this clone: The read terminates 3 residues before the CDR3 end, so the remaining end is supplied by the germline J gene. The chain combines TRBV19 with TRBJ1-5; tentatively, D is TRBD1 (5 bases). Between the trimmed V and J ends, which lost 5 bases and 5 bases, there was a span of 13 bases. The CDR3 totals 14 residues. Looked up from germline, CDR1 is LNHDA and CDR2 is SQIVND (reference sequence). The CDR3 spells CASSPWQGDQPQHF. CDR3 DNA (partial): TGTGCCAGTAGTCCATGGCAGGGTGATCAGCCC.

For this clone: The read is 3 residues too short to cover the CDR3 end, so that end is filled in from the germline J gene. The V call is TRBV6-4, the J call TRBJ1-5; D not resolved. CDR3 length equals 13 residues. Germline V gene data show CDR1 as MRHNA and CDR2 as SNTAGT. V was shortened by 2 bases and J by 7 bases, with 9 bases between the two germline ends. CDR3 protein: CASSDGHGQPQHF. CDR3 bases read: TGTGCCAGCAGTGACGGGCATGGCCAGCCC.

As to this clone: The DNA ends 3 residues before the CDR3 does, and the rest of the CDR3 is filled in from the germline J gene. The genes are TRBV7-9 and TRBJ2-7; 9 bases line up with TRBD1. The germline CDR1 and CDR2 sequences are SEHNR and FQNEAQ (reference sequence). This CDR3 has 15 residues. Trimming took 7 bases from V and 3 from J; bases not matched to a gene: 10. The CDR3 sequence is CASTLLPGQGYEQYF. Partial CDR3 DNA: TGTGCCAGCACCCTCCTCCCGGGACAGGGCTACGAG.

A word on this clone: The read gets to within 3 residues of the CDR3 end, and the germline J gene fills in the rest. The chain has TRBV27 and TRBJ1-6, with 9 positions matching TRBD1. Germline V CDR1 and CDR2: MNHEY, SMNVEV (reference sequence). V lost 0 bases and J lost 7; bases outside the gene matches: 10. The CDR3 spans 18 residues. Partial CDR3 DNA: TGTGCCAGCAGTTTATCATGGCGCGGGACAGGGAGAAATTCACCC. This sequence encodes CASSLSWRGTGRNSP. The whole CDR3 sequence reads CASSLSWRGTGRNSPLHF.

For this clone: The sequence runs out 3 residues before the end of the CDR3; the remainder is reconstructed from the germline J gene. This chain joins TRBV2 and TRBJ2-3; D perhaps matches TRBD2 (7 bases). The CDR3 has 15 residues. CDR1 SNHLY and CDR2 FYNNEI come from the germline V gene. The CDR3 here is CASSPGGLARETQYF. The CDR3 bases that were read are TGTGCCAGCAGTCCCGGGGGGCTAGCCCGGGAGACG.

With respect to this clone: The read gets to within 3 residues of the CDR3 end, and the germline J gene fills in the rest. J is TRBJ1-3 and V is TRBV7-2, with 8 bases matching TRBD1. Germline loops: CDR1 SGHTA, CDR2 FQGNSA. This CDR3 is built from 15 residues. Trimming took 4 bases from V and 8 from J; bases not matched to a gene: 10. CDR3 DNA (partial): TGTGCCAGCAGCTCAGGGACAGGTTTTGCAGACACC. Translated, it gives CASSSGTGFADT. The entire CDR3 protein reads CASSSGTGFADTIYF.

CDR3 in amino acids: CAWSLRKGETQYF. The DNA read from the CDR3 is TGTGCCTGGAGTCTCCGAAAGGGGGAGACC. V and J are TRBV30 and TRBJ2-5; weak D call: TRBD1 (5 bases). With the read ending 3 residues before the CDR3 end, the germline J gene is used to fill in that end. The CDR3 runs 13 residues. V lost 2 bases and J lost 5, with 12 bases in between. In germline, CDR1 is GTSNPN, CDR2 SVGIG (reference sequence).

Concerning this clone itself: The sequenced fragment ends 3 residues before the CDR3 boundary, so the rest is inferred from the germline J gene. The chain carries TRBV20-1 and TRBJ2-5; D unclear. The CDR3 consists of 11 residues. V lost 4 bases to trimming and J lost 5 bases, with 8 bases between them. CDR1 DFQATT and CDR2 SNEGSKA come from the germline V gene (reference sequence). The CDR3 loop is CSAILPETQYF. CDR3 bases read: TGCAGTGCTATACTACCGGAGACC.

Notes on this clone: The CDR3 end is not reached by the read, which stops 3 residues before it; the germline J gene fills it in. The chain couples TRBV7-2 to TRBJ2-7; 8 bases map to TRBD1. Germline trimming cut 3 bases from V and 3 bases from J; bases unmatched to any gene: 7. Germline loops: CDR1 SGHTA, CDR2 FQGNSA. This CDR3 has 15 amino acids. The CDR3 DNA, read in part, is TGTGCCAGCAGCTTGAGGGCCACAGGGGGCTACGAG. This codes for CASSLRATGGYE. The whole CDR3 protein reads CASSLRATGGYEQYF. Drawing the rest from reference TRBV7-2 and TRBJ2-7, the complete variable domain is GAGVSQSPSNKVTEKGKDVELRCDPISGHTALYWYRQSLGQGLEFLIYFQGNSAPDKSGLPSDRFSAERTGGSVSTLTIQRTQQEDSAVYLCASSLRATGGYEQYFGPGTRLTVT.

CDR3 region: CSVDYRGRWETQYF. The CDR3 bases that were read are TGCAGCGTTGATTACAGGGGGCGGTGGGAGACC. The J gene is TRBJ2-5, the V gene TRBV29-1; 9 nucleotides line up with TRBD1. The read halts 3 residues ahead of the CDR3 end, with the missing end drawn from the germline J gene. Trimming removed 3 bases from V and 5 bases from J; junction bases left unmatched: 7. The germline CDR1 and CDR2 sequences are SQVTM and ANQGSEA. The CDR3 is made up of 14 amino acids.

Notes on this clone: Read data end 3 residues before the CDR3 end; the end is taken from the germline J gene. This sequence joins TRBV7-2 and TRBJ1-4; the D gene is possibly TRBD1 (5 bases). V lost 3 bases and J 10 bases, leaving 15 bases between the germline ends. Germline assignment: CDR1 SGHTA and CDR2 FQGNSA. The length of the CDR3 is 14 residues. CDR3 bases read: TGTGCCAGCAGCTTCTCATGGGGGGATGGAAAA. Translating gives CASSFSWGDGK. Given in full, the CDR3 is CASSFSWGDGKLFF.

On this clone itself: The CDR3 end lies 3 residues beyond the end of the read and is filled in from the germline J gene. The chain couples TRBV28 to TRBJ1-5, with 10 bases aligning to TRBD1. The length of the CDR3 is 14 residues. Trimming removed 7 bases from V and 6 bases from J; junction bases left unmatched: 6. Germline loops: CDR1 MDHEN, CDR2 SYDVKM. The CDR3 loop reads CASNWGTGVQPQHF. The sequenced CDR3 bases are TGTGCCAGCAACTGGGGGACAGGGGTTCAGCCC.